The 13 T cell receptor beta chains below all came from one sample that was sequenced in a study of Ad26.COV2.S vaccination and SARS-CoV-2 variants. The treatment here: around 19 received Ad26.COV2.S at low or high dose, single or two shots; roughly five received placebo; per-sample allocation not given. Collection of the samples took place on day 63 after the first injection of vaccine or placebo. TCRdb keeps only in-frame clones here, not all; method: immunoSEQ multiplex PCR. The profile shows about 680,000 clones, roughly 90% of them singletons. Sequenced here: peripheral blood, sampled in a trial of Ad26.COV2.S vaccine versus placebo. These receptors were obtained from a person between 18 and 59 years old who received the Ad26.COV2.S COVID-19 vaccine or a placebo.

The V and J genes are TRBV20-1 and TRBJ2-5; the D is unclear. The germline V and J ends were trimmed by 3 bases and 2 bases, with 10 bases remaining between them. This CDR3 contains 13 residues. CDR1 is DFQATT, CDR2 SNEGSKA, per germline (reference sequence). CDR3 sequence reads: CSASPPAQETQYF. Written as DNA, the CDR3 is TGCAGTGCTAGTCCCCCAGCTCAAGAGACCCAGTACTTC.

The CDR3: CASSPGGWETQYF. The CDR3 DNA reads as TGTGCCAGCAGCCCGGGGGGCTGGGAGACCCAGTACTTC. This rearrangement joins TRBV7-9 to TRBJ2-5; D might be TRBD2 (7 bases). Trimming left V 5 bases short and J 5 bases short, with 12 bases between. This CDR3 has 13 residues. Germline CDR1 reads SEHNR; CDR2 reads FQNEAQ (reference sequence).

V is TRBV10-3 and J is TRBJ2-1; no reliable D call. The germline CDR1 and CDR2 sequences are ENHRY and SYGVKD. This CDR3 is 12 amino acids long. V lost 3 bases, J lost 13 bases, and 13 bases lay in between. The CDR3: CAISEPLGTQFF. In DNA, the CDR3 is TGTGCCATCAGTGAACCCTTGGGCACACAGTTCTTC.

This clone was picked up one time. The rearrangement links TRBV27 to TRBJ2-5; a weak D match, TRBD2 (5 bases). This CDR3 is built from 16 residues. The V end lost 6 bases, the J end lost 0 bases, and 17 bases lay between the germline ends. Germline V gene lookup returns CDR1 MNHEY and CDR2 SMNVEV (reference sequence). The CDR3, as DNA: TGTGCCAGCAGACATAACGGACTCCAGTACCAAGAGACCCAGTACTTC. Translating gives CASRHNGLQYQETQYF.

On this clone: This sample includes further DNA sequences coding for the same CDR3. The DNA of the CDR3 is TGTGCCAGCAGTTTGTACAGTTCCTACGAGCAGTACTTC. This gives the protein CASSLYSSYEQYF. J is TRBJ2-7 and V is TRBV12-3 or TRBV12-4; D is uncertain. Trimming took off 3 bases at V and 1 base at J, with 7 bases between the two ends. The CDR3 contains 13 residues.

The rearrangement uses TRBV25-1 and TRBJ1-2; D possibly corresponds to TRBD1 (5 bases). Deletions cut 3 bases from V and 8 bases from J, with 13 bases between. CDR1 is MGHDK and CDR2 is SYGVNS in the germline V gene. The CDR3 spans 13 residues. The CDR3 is CASSDVRGGGYTF. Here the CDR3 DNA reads TGTGCCAGCAGTGATGTTCGGGGGGGAGGCTACACCTTC.

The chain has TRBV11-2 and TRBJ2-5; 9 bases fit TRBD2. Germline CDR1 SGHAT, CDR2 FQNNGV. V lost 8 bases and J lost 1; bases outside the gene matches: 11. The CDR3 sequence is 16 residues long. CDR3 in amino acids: CASGHGSSGAQETQYF. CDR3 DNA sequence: TGTGCCAGCGGCCACGGCTCTAGCGGGGCCCAAGAGACCCAGTACTTC.

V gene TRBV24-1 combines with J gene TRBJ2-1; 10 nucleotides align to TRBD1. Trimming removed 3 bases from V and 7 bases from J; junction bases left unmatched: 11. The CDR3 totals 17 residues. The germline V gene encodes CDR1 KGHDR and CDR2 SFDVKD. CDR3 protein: CATSDPGDRGLGNEQFF. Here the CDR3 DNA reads TGTGCCACCAGTGATCCCGGAGACAGGGGGCTGGGGAATGAGCAGTTCTTC.

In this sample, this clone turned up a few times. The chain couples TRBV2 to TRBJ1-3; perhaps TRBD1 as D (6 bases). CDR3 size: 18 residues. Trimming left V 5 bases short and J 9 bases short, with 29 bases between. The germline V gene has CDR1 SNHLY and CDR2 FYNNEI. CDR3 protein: CASSRTPGSVGPGATIYF. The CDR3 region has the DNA TGTGCCAGCAGTCGTACTCCGGGCTCAGTCGGGCCAGGGGCCACCATATATTTT. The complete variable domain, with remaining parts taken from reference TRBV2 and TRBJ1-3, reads EPEVTQTPSHQVTQMGQEVILRCVPISNHLYFYWYRQILGQKVEFLVSFYNNEISEKSEIFDDQFSVERPDGSNFTLKIRSTKLEDSAMYFCASSRTPGSVGPGATIYFGEGSWLTVV.

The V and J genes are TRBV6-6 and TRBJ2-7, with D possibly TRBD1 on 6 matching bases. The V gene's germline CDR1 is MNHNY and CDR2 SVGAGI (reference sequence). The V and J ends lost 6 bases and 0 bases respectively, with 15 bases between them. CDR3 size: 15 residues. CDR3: CASSHPGQLSYEQYF. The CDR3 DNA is TGTGCCAGCAGCCATCCTGGACAGCTCTCCTACGAGCAGTACTTC.

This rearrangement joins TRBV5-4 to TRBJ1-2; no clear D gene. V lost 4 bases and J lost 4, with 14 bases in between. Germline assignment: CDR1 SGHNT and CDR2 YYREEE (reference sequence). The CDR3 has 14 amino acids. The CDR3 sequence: CASSADLQSYGYTF. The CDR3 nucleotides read TGTGCCAGCAGCGCAGACTTACAGTCCTATGGCTACACCTTC.

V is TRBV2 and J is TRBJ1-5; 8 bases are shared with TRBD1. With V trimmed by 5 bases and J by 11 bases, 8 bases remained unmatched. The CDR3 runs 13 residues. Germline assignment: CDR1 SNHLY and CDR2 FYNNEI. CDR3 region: CASSSGGLVAQHF. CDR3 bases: TGTGCCAGCAGTTCAGGGGGCCTCGTGGCCCAGCATTTT.

CDR3 DNA sequence: TGTGCCAGCAGCCTTCAACCGGGGCAGACCTACGAGCAGTACTTC. It codes for CASSLQPGQTYEQYF. J is TRBJ2-7 and V is TRBV7-3; perhaps D is TRBD1 or TRBD2 (5 bases each). Germline CDR1 reads SGHTA; CDR2 reads FQGTGA. This CDR3 contains 15 residues. V was cut by 5 bases and J by 2 bases, with 16 bases left in between.